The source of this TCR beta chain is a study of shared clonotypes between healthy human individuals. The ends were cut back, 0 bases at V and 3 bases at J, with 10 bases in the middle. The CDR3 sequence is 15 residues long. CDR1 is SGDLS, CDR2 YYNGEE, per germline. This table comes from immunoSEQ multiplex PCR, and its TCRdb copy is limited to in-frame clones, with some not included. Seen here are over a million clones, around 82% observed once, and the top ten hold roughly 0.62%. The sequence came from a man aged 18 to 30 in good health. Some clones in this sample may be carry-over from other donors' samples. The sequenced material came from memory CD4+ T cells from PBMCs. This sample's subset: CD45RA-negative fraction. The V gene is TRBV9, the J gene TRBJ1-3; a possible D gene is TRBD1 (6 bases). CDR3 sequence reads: CASSVAGAGGNTIYF. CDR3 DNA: TGTGCCAGCAGCGTAGCAGGGGCAGGTGGAAACACCATATATTTT.